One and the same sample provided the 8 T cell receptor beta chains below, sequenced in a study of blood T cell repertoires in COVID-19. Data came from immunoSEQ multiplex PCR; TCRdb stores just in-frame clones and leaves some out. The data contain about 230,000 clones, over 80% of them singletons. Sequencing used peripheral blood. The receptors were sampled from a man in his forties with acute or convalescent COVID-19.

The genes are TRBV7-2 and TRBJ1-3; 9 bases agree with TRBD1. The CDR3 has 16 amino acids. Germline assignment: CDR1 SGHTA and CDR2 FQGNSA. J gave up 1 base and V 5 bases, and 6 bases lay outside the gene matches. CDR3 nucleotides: TGTGCCAGCAGCCCCAGGACAGGGGATTCTGGAAACACCATATATTTT. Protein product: CASSPRTGDSGNTIYF.

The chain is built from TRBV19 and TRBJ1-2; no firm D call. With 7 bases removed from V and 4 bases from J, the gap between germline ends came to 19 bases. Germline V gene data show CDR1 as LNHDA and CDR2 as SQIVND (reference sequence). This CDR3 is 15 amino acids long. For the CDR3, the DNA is TGTGCCAGTAACCCACGGGCCTACGGAGGCTATGGCTACACCTTC. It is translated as CASNPRAYGGYGYTF.

The CDR3 spells CASSGTGAGNTEAFF. The CDR3 region has the DNA TGTGCCAGCAGCGGTACAGGGGCTGGTAACACTGAAGCTTTCTTT. The V gene is TRBV7-2, the J gene TRBJ1-1; 7 bases fit TRBD1. The CDR3 runs 15 residues. Germline V gene sequence: CDR1 SGHTA, CDR2 FQGNSA. Trimming at V came to 5 bases and at J to 2 bases, leaving 8 bases not matched to a gene.

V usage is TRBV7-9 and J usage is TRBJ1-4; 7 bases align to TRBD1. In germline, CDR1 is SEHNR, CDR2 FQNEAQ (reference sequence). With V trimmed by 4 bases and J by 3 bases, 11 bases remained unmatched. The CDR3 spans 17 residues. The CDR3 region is CASSSPLRQGPNEKLFF. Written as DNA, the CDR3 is TGTGCCAGCAGCTCCCCGCTGAGACAGGGCCCTAATGAAAAACTGTTTTTT.

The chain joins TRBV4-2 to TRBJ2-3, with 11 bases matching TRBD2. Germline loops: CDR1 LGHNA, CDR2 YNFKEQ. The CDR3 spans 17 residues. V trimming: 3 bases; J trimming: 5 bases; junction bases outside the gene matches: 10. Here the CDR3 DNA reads TGTGCCAGCAGCCACCCACTAGCGGGAGATTTAGGAGATACGCAGTATTTT. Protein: CASSHPLAGDLGDTQYF.

This chain's CDR3 is CSASVSGSPDTQYF. The DNA of the CDR3 is TGCAGTGCTAGTGTTAGCGGGAGCCCAGATACGCAGTATTTT. The chain has TRBV20-1 and TRBJ2-3; 9 bases are a match to TRBD2. CDR3 length: 14 residues. Germline V gene data show CDR1 as DFQATT and CDR2 as SNEGSKA (reference sequence). After removal of 3 bases from V and 4 bases from J, the junction contained 5 bases not matched to a gene.

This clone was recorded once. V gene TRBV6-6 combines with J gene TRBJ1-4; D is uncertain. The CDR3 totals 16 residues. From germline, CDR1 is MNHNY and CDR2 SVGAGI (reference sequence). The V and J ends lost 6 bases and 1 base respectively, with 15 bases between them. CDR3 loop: CASRDSGMGTNEKLFF. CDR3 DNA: TGTGCCAGCAGAGACTCCGGAATGGGAACTAATGAAAAACTGTTTTTT.

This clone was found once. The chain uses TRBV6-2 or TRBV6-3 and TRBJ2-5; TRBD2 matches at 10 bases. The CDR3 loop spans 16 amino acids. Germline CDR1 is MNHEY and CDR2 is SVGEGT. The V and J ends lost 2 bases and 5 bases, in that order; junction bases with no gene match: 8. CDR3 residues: CASSYGVAGGGETQYF. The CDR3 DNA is TGTGCCAGCAGTTACGGAGTAGCGGGAGGTGGGGAGACCCAGTACTTC.